This T cell receptor beta chain was recorded in a study of cytomegalovirus exposure and HLA in healthy donors. From germline, CDR1 is SGHDT and CDR2 YYEEEE. J gave up 5 bases and V 4 bases, and 4 bases lay outside the gene matches. The CDR3 is made up of 13 amino acids. 13 Jbeta primers and 60 Vbeta primers were used for the PCR. Using immunoSEQ multiplex PCR, the repertoire was profiled, and TCRdb retains in-frame clones only, with some absent. The sample includes around 160,000 clones, roughly 80% of them seen just once. This TCR was sampled from a woman between 40 and 55 years old in good health and CMV-seropositive. The rearrangement uses TRBV5-6 and TRBJ2-5, with 8 bases fitting TRBD2. The sample was PBMCs. DNA of the CDR3: TGTGCCAGCAGCGAAGCGGGGGATGAGACCCAGTACTTC. Its translation is CASSEAGDETQYF.